Sequencing of this T cell receptor beta chain was carried out in a study of blood T cell repertoires in COVID-19. Overall study: Samples of COVID-19 (acute and convalescent) were obtained from the United States, Italy and Spain. Sample material is recorded as cDNA or gDNA derived from T cells, B-cell-depleted T cells, or PBMCs.

Per the original methods: Reference gene primer amplification yielded estimated nucleated cell counts. TCRdb's copy holds only in-frame clones and misses some; the assay was immunoSEQ multiplex PCR. V, J and clone size were drawn from that table, and D and trimming were deduced from the DNA. The table includes around 160,000 clones, over 70% detected once. Sequenced: peripheral blood. This clonotype was sampled from an elderly man with acute or convalescent COVID-19.

CDR3 DNA sequence: TGTGCCAGCAGGAACGGCGGGGGGGGAAACACCATATATTTT. Encoded protein: CASRNGGGGNTIYF. This sequence joins TRBV7-9 and TRBJ1-3, with D possibly TRBD1 on 5 matching bases. Per germline, CDR1 SEHNR and CDR2 FQNEAQ (reference sequence). The CDR3 length is 14 residues. The V gene lost 6 bases and the J gene lost 4 bases, with 13 bases spanning the gap.